A single sample is the source of the 19 T cell receptor beta chains below, sequenced in a study of siplizumab effects on memory and regulatory T cells. Assay: immunoSEQ multiplex PCR; the TCRdb copy retains only in-frame clones and omits some. This sample has roughly 97,000 clones, with 85% to 95% found just once. The sequenced material came from Tregs sorted from blood. These receptors came from a human donor in good health.

This clone has just one count. The rearrangement links TRBV11-2 to TRBJ2-2; 8 bases fit TRBD2. Germline values: CDR1 SGHAT, CDR2 FQNNGV. The CDR3 extends over 18 amino acids. The V segment lost 5 bases and the J segment 4 bases; nucleotides outside the gene matches: 15. The CDR3 nucleotides read TGTGCCAGCAGCCCCCGGGTCACAGCGGGGGTCATCACCGGGGAGCTGTTTTTT. Its translation is CASSPRVTAGVITGELFF.

The V and J genes are TRBV6-8 and TRBJ2-1, with unresolved D. CDR3 size: 17 residues. The V end lost 0 bases, the J end lost 2 bases, and 14 bases lay between the germline ends. CDR1 is MNHGY, CDR2 SAAAGT, per germline. The CDR3 region has the DNA TGTGCCAGCAGTTACTCGGTTCCTAGTGGGACCTACAATGAGCAGTTCTTC. Amino acids: CASSYSVPSGTYNEQFF.

The CDR3 spells CASSTNQDEQFF. The CDR3 DNA sequence: TGTGCCAGCAGCACTAACCAGGATGAGCAGTTCTTC. This chain uses TRBV9 with TRBJ2-1; D ambiguous. Germline V CDR1 and CDR2: SGDLS, YYNGEE. This CDR3 has 12 residues. Deletions cut 4 bases from V and 8 bases from J, with 10 bases between.

The CDR3 reads CASSLGTGDLRSGANVLTF. The CDR3 DNA is TGTGCCAGCAGCTTGGGGACAGGGGATCTCCGCTCTGGGGCCAACGTCCTGACTTTC. J is TRBJ2-6 and V is TRBV7-9; 10 bases match TRBD1. Trimming took 3 bases from V and 0 from J; bases not matched to a gene: 8. Germline CDR1 reads SEHNR; CDR2 reads FQNEAQ (reference sequence). There are 19 residues in the CDR3. Full variable domain (outside the CDR3, taken from reference TRBV7-9 and TRBJ2-6): DTGVSQNPRHKITKRGQNVTFRCDPISEHNRLYWYRQTLGQGPEFLTYFQNEAQLEKSRLLSDRFSAERPKGSFSTLEIQRTEQGDSAMYLCASSLGTGDLRSGANVLTFGAGSRLTVL.

V and J are TRBV20-1 and TRBJ2-5; no clear D. The CDR3 covers 11 residues. Trimming took off 7 bases at V and 7 bases at J, with 13 bases between the two ends. CDR1 and CDR2 from the germline V gene are DFQATT and SNEGSKA (reference sequence). CDR3 nucleotides: TGCAGTGGAAACAGCCATGGGACCCAGTACTTC. Residues: CSGNSHGTQYF.

In this sample, this clone is medium-sized (0.01 to 0.1%). This chain connects TRBV5-3 to TRBJ1-5; 7 nucleotides match TRBD1. TRBV5-3 is treated as an ORF (open reading frame) with a function not yet certain. CDR3 length: 15 residues. J lost 9 bases, V lost 2 bases, and 11 bases had no gene match. CDR3 nucleotides: TGTGCCAGAAGCTTCCCGGACAGGCGGGTTACGCCCCAGCATTTT. Protein sequence: CARSFPDRRVTPQHF.

The chain employs TRBV5-1 and TRBJ1-1; D may be TRBD1 (5 bases). CDR3 length equals 12 residues. CDR1 and CDR2 (germline): SGHRS, YFSETQ. V lost 0 bases, J lost 9 bases, and 9 bases lay in between. DNA of the CDR3: TGCGCCAGCAGCTTGGCCGGGGCAAAAGCTTTCTTT. It specifies CASSLAGAKAFF.

This clone was detected once. This chain joins TRBV30 and TRBJ1-2, with D perhaps TRBD1 (6 bases). The V end was cut by 2 bases, the J end by 6 bases, with 22 bases between. The CDR3 consists of 16 residues. CDR1 and CDR2 from the germline V gene are GTSNPN and SVGIG (reference sequence). The CDR3 sequence: CAWSSKGGTLANGYTF. The CDR3 DNA reads as TGTGCCTGGAGTTCGAAGGGAGGGACACTAGCGAATGGCTACACCTTC.

The CDR3: CASSPPSGGLPYGYTF. In nucleotides, the CDR3 is TGTGCCAGCTCACCACCGTCAGGGGGCTTGCCCTATGGCTACACCTTC. The rearrangement links TRBV18 to TRBJ1-2; 8 nucleotides align to TRBD1. V gave up 0 bases and J gave up 4 bases; unmatched junction bases: 7. The CDR3 totals 16 residues. Per germline, CDR1 KGHSH and CDR2 LQKENI.

CDR3 protein: CASSLRASGRATQYF. In DNA form, the CDR3 reads TGTGCCAGCAGTCTCCGAGCTAGCGGGAGAGCTACGCAGTATTTT. This chain uses TRBV27 with TRBJ2-3, with TRBD2 matching 10 bases. The CDR3 length is 15 residues. CDR1 MNHEY and CDR2 SMNVEV come from the germline V gene (reference sequence). The junction had 10 bases not matched to a gene; V was cut back by 5 bases and J by 8 bases.

This clone was seen a single time. The J gene is TRBJ2-2, the V gene TRBV27; TRBD1 is a possible D gene (6 bases). The CDR3 totals 14 residues. V gave up 7 bases and J gave up 4 bases, with 13 bases separating them. Germline-derived CDR1 and CDR2 are MNHEY and SMNVEV (reference sequence). This CDR3 reads CASKGDVFTGELFF. Written as DNA, the CDR3 is TGTGCCAGCAAGGGGGACGTTTTCACCGGGGAGCTGTTTTTT.

The rearrangement joins TRBV7-9 to TRBJ2-7; possible D gene TRBD1, 6 bases. V was cut by 8 bases and J by 5 bases, with 16 bases left in between. The CDR3 spans 13 residues. Germline V lookup: CDR1 SEHNR, CDR2 FQNEAQ (reference sequence). In nucleotides, the CDR3 is TGTGCCAGCGGCCCAACAGGGATCCACGAGCAGTACTTC. This sequence encodes CASGPTGIHEQYF.

This rearrangement joins TRBV6-5 to TRBJ1-2; 7 bases map to TRBD1. The V and J ends lost 8 bases and 8 bases, in that order; junction bases with no gene match: 8. Germline V gives CDR1 MNHEY, CDR2 SVGAGI. This CDR3 spans 12 amino acids. The CDR3 region has the DNA TGTGCCAGCGGCGACAGGGCTGGCGGCTACACCTTC. Translation: CASGDRAGGYTF.

The chain has TRBV27 and TRBJ1-2; D not resolved. Trimming cost V 5 bases and J 2 bases, with 9 bases left between them. CDR1 MNHEY and CDR2 SMNVEV come from the germline V gene (reference sequence). CDR3 size: 13 residues. CDR3 amino acids: CASSPFSNYGYTF. DNA of the CDR3: TGTGCCAGCAGTCCCTTCTCCAACTATGGCTACACCTTC.

The chain joins TRBV30 to TRBJ2-2; D could derive from TRBD1 or TRBD2 (5 bases each). V was clipped by 2 bases and J by 0 bases, with 16 bases between them. In germline, CDR1 is GTSNPN, CDR2 SVGIG (reference sequence). The CDR3 contains 17 residues. Written as DNA, the CDR3 is TGTGCCTGGAGTAGGGGATGGGGGTCCCCGAACACCGGGGAGCTGTTTTTT. It translates to CAWSRGWGSPNTGELFF.

The gene calls are TRBV29-1 and TRBJ1-2; D is perhaps TRBD1 (5 bases). The length of the CDR3 is 11 residues. Germline CDR1 is SQVTM and CDR2 is ANQGSEA. V was shortened by 2 bases and J by 6 bases, with 7 bases between the two germline ends. CDR3 coding DNA: TGCAGCGTTGAATCGGGGGATGGCTACACCTTC. As protein: CSVESGDGYTF.

About this clone itself: The junction differs from germline at one of its ends, possibly a read error. This sequence joins TRBV5-1 and TRBJ2-7; 13 bases map to TRBD2. Germline lookup yields CDR1 SGHRS and CDR2 YFSETQ. This CDR3 spans 13 amino acids. The DNA of the CDR3 is TGCGCCGGCAGCCCGGAGGGACTAGCGGGGCTAGACTTC. Its translation is CAGSPEGLAGLDF.

This chain connects TRBV27 to TRBJ2-3, with TRBD2 matching 10 bases. Germline V CDR1 and CDR2: MNHEY, SMNVEV (reference sequence). V lost 4 bases to trimming and J lost 2 bases; unmatched junction nucleotides: 9. The CDR3 has 17 amino acids. Here the CDR3 DNA reads TGTGCCAGCAGTTCTCAGATACTAGCGGGACACACAGATACGCAGTATTTT. It codes for CASSSQILAGHTDTQYF.

This clone was counted a few times. The chain carries TRBV4-3 and TRBJ1-1; D not certain. The V end lost 0 bases, the J end lost 3 bases, and 5 bases lay between the germline ends. The CDR3 consists of 13 residues. Germline V gives CDR1 LGHNA, CDR2 YSLEER. Written as DNA, the CDR3 is TGCGCCAGCAGCCAAGATCGATACACTGAAGCTTTCTTT. Its protein is CASSQDRYTEAFF.